Each of the 11 T cell receptor beta chains below was sequenced from the same sample in a study of shared clonotypes between healthy human individuals. Naive CD8 isolation took CD45RO-negative cells positively selected for CCR7 and excluded terminally differentiated effector memory CD45RA+ cells. Sequencing was performed with immunoSEQ multiplex PCR; in TCRdb, only in-frame clones are kept and a portion is missing. This sample has roughly 2.1 million clones, with about 93% found just once. Sequences were obtained from naive CD8+ T cells from PBMCs. The source is a man between 18 and 35 years old in good health. Some clones in this sample may be carry-over from other donors' samples.

This clone was seen just once. The chain employs TRBV18 and TRBJ2-1; 12 bases agree with TRBD2. The CDR3 extends over 19 amino acids. Germline loops: CDR1 KGHSH, CDR2 LQKENI. The junction had 7 bases not matched to a gene; V was cut back by 0 bases and J by 1 base. The CDR3 sequence: CASSPPGLAGLGSYNEQFF. DNA for the CDR3: TGTGCCAGCTCACCACCGGGACTAGCGGGTTTGGGGTCCTACAATGAGCAGTTCTTC.

The chain joins TRBV21-1 to TRBJ1-4. TRBV21-1 is marked as a pseudogene. This CDR3 spans 15 amino acids. The CDR3 here is CASSTTSATNEKLFF. CDR3 in DNA: TGTGCCAGCAGCACTACGAGTGCAACTAATGAAAAACTGTTTTTT.

V and J are TRBV5-1 and TRBJ1-1; no firm D call. The germline V gene encodes CDR1 SGHRS and CDR2 YFSETQ. CDR3 length: 14 amino acids. Between the trimmed V and J ends, which lost 6 bases and 7 bases, there was a span of 19 bases. The CDR3 here is CASTATPPTHEAFF. The CDR3 nucleotides are TGCGCCAGCACCGCAACCCCGCCAACCCATGAAGCTTTCTTT.

The J gene is TRBJ2-5, the V gene TRBV14; the D is unclear. The CDR3 is made up of 12 amino acids. Deletions cut 4 bases from V and 0 bases from J, with 3 bases between. From germline, CDR1 is SGHDN and CDR2 FVKESK. In DNA, the CDR3 is TGTGCCAGCAGCCTGTACCAAGAGACCCAGTACTTC. It is translated as CASSLYQETQYF.

The chain couples TRBV2 to TRBJ2-7; D gene ambiguous. The germline V gene encodes CDR1 SNHLY and CDR2 FYNNEI. This CDR3 is built from 13 residues. V lost 6 bases to trimming and J lost 3 bases, with 12 bases between them. The CDR3 sequence is CASRRPLNYEQYF. The CDR3 DNA is TGTGCCAGCAGGCGACCGCTGAACTACGAGCAGTACTTC.

This chain connects TRBV14 to TRBJ2-5; 8 nucleotides agree with TRBD1. CDR3 size: 15 residues. From germline, CDR1 is SGHDN and CDR2 FVKESK. V shed 4 bases, J shed 5 bases, and the junction held 9 bases outside the gene matches. The DNA for the CDR3 is TGTGCCAGCAGCCGGCGGAGGACAGGGAGGGAGACCCAGTACTTC. Translating it yields CASSRRRTGRETQYF.

The chain has TRBV30 and TRBJ1-1, with 8 bases that match TRBD1. The germline V gene has CDR1 GTSNPN and CDR2 SVGIG (reference sequence). The CDR3 sequence is 16 residues long. After removal of 2 bases from V and 7 bases from J, the junction contained 15 bases not matched to a gene. The CDR3 here is CAWSTIRRTGSIEAFF. The CDR3 region has the DNA TGTGCCTGGAGTACCATAAGAAGGACAGGGAGTATTGAAGCTTTCTTT.

A single count supports this clone. The genes are TRBV7-2 and TRBJ2-1, with 11 bases lining up with TRBD2. This CDR3 contains 17 residues. Germline V gene lookup returns CDR1 SGHTA and CDR2 FQGNSA. V shed 1 base, J shed 0 bases, and the junction held 2 bases outside the gene matches. The CDR3 loop reads CASSLDLAGGSYNEQFF. In nucleotides, the CDR3 is TGTGCCAGCAGCTTAGATCTAGCGGGAGGCTCCTACAATGAGCAGTTCTTC. Looking up the rest from reference TRBV7-2 and TRBJ2-1 gives the full variable domain: GAGVSQSPSNKVTEKGKDVELRCDPISGHTALYWYRQSLGQGLEFLIYFQGNSAPDKSGLPSDRFSAERTGGSVSTLTIQRTQQEDSAVYLCASSLDLAGGSYNEQFFGPGTRLTVL.

Only a few counts were recorded for this clone. For the CDR3, the DNA is TGTGCCAGCAGCATATGGACAGCTGAAGCTTTCTTT. This translates into CASSIWTAEAFF. The rearrangement links TRBV7-9 to TRBJ1-1; a possible D gene is TRBD1 (6 bases). Germline CDR1 SEHNR, CDR2 FQNEAQ (reference sequence). The length of the CDR3 is 12 residues. Trimming took off 5 bases at V and 6 bases at J, with 10 bases between the two ends.

This clone has only a few counts. The genes are TRBV9 and TRBJ2-2, with D unresolved. CDR1 and CDR2 (germline): SGDLS, YYNGEE. CDR3 size: 14 residues. V shed 2 bases and J shed 0 bases, with 5 bases lying between them. CDR3 residues: CASSVDPNTGELFF. In DNA, the CDR3 is TGTGCCAGCAGCGTTGACCCGAACACCGGGGAGCTGTTTTTT.

The rearrangement joins TRBV4-1 to TRBJ2-7; the D is unclear. Germline CDR1 and CDR2: MGHRA and YSYEKL. V shed 0 bases and J shed 6 bases, with 15 bases lying between them. CDR3 size: 15 residues. The CDR3: CASSQEGTLIREQYF. CDR3 bases: TGCGCCAGCAGCCAAGAGGGTACTCTGATCCGCGAGCAGTACTTC.